This T cell receptor beta chain derives from a study of immune evolution from preneoplasia to lung adenocarcinoma. Between the mid-2010s and the late 2010s, patients underwent resection in Japan or China. Overall study results and limits: Highest clonality occurred in KRAS-mutant, not EGFR-mutant or double wild-type, nodules. Top clone frequencies peaked in normal lung, apparently declining through invasive adenocarcinoma.

Comment on this clone: Its antigen remains unidentified.

The CDR3 totals 14 residues. The V gene end was trimmed by 4 bases and the J gene end by 5 bases; junction bases not matched to a gene: 4. Germline CDR1 SGDLS, CDR2 YYNGEE. Assay used: immunoSEQ multiplex PCR; TCRdb lists only in-frame clones, some missing. Counted here are thousands of clones, less than 85% occurring once; the ten biggest clones make up under 7%. The sequence came from a person between 50 and 70 years old with lung adenocarcinoma. The V call is TRBV9, the J call TRBJ2-2; 8 bases match TRBD2. The sample taken for sequencing was FFPE minimally invasive lung adenocarcinoma tissue. The CDR3 sequence is CASSLREVTGELFF. As DNA, the CDR3 is TGTGCCAGCAGCCTGCGGGAGGTAACCGGGGAGCTGTTTTTT.